This T cell receptor beta chain is drawn from a study of blood T cell repertoires in COVID-19. Produced via immunoSEQ multiplex PCR; TCRdb's table is partial and in-frame only. Of around 180,000 clones in the sample, around 82% were seen once. V lost 2 bases and J 11 bases, leaving 13 bases between the germline ends. The CDR3 has 13 amino acids. Germline CDR1 reads SNHLY; CDR2 reads FYNNEI. The sample consisted of peripheral blood. The chain employs TRBV2 and TRBJ2-1; D is perhaps TRBD1 (6 bases). The receptor comes from an elderly woman with active or convalescent COVID-19. CDR3 DNA: TGTGCCAGCAGTGAACCCGACAGGTCGCAGCAGTTCTTC. It specifies CASSEPDRSQQFF. Full variable domain (remainder filled in from reference TRBV2 and TRBJ2-1): EPEVTQTPSHQVTQMGQEVILRCVPISNHLYFYWYRQILGQKVEFLVSFYNNEISEKSEIFDDQFSVERPDGSNFTLKIRSTKLEDSAMYFCASSEPDRSQQFFGPGTRLTVL.